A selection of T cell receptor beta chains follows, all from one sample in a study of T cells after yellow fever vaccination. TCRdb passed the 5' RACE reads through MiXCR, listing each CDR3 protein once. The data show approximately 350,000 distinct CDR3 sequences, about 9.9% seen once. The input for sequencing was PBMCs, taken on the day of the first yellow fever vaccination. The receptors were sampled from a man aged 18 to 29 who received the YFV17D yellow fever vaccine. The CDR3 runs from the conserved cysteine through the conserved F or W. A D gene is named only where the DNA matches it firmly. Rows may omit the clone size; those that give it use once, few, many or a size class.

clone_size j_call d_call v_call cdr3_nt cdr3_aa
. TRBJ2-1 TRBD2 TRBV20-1 TGCAGTGCTAGACCTGGACTAGCGGGGGGCGTACCAGTCGGAATTTCCTACAATGAGCAGTTCTTC CSARPGLAGGVPVGISYNEQFF
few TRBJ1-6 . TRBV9 TGTGCCAGCAGCGAGTGGGGGACACCCAATTCACCCCTCCACTTT CASSEWGTPNSPLHF
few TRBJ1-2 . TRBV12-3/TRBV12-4 TGTGCCAGCAGTTTGGGGCAGGTCCTACGAGGCTACACCTTC CASSLGQVLRGYTF
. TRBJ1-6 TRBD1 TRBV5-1 TGCGCCAGCAGCCCGAGGGAGGGGGCCTCCTATAATTCACCCCTCCACTTT CASSPREGASYNSPLHF
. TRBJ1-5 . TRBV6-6 TGTGCCAGCAACCGGGGTGAGCAGCCCCAGCATTTT CASNRGEQPQHF
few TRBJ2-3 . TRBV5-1 TGCGCCAGCAGCTTTAATTCACAGGGTGTTCCAGATACGCAGTATTTT CASSFNSQGVPDTQYF
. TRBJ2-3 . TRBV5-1 TGCGCCAGCAGCTTGGCCGATCCCGATACGCAGTATTTT CASSLADPDTQYF
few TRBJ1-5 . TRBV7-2 TGTGCCAGCAGCTTAATGCGAAGTTCTAGCAATCAGCCCCAGCATTTT CASSLMRSSSNQPQHF
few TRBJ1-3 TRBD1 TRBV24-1 TGTGCCACCAGTGATTTGCAAGGAGACAGGGCCCACTCTGGAAACACCATATATTTT CATSDLQGDRAHSGNTIYF
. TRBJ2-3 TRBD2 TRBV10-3 TGTGCCATCGGGTTCACTAGCGGGGCACCAGATACGCAGTATTTT CAIGFTSGAPDTQYF
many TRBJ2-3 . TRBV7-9 TGTGCCAGCAGTCGCCGGCGCCGGGGCAGTGACACAGATACGCAGTATTTT CASSRRRRGSDTDTQYF
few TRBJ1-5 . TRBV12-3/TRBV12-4 TGTGCCAGCAGTTCCCGGGACGGATACAATCAGCCCCAGCATTTT CASSSRDGYNQPQHF
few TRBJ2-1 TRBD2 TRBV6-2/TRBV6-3 TGTGCCAGCAGCCCAAGGACTAGCGGGGCCAATGAGCAGTTCTTC CASSPRTSGANEQFF
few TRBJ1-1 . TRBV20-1 TGCAGTGCCGTAGAGGGAGGCATGAACACTGAAGCTTTCTTT CSAVEGGMNTEAFF
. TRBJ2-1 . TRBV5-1 TGCGCCAGCAGCTTATTAAGTAGGGGGGGAAACGAGCAGTTCTTC CASSLLSRGGNEQFF
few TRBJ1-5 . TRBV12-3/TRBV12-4 TGTGCCAGCACCACGACAGGAGAGGGGTATCAGCCCCAGCATTTT CASTTTGEGYQPQHF
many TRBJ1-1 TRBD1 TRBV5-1 TGCGCCAGCAGCTTGGAGAGGACAGGGGGCACTGAAGCTTTCTTT CASSLERTGGTEAFF
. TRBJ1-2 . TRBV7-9 TGTGCCAGCAGCCCAAGGCCAGCCGACTCGACGGGCTATGGCTACACCTTC CASSPRPADSTGYGYTF
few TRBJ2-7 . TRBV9 TGTGCCAGCAGCGCTGACGCGGGGACACCCTACGAGCAGTACTTC CASSADAGTPYEQYF
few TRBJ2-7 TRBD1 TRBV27 TGTGCCAGCAGTTTCTCCGGGACAGGGGCTTACGAGCAGTACTTC CASSFSGTGAYEQYF
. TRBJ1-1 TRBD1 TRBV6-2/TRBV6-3 TGTGCCAGCAGTCTGCCCAGGGGGCCTGAAGCTTTCTTT CASSLPRGPEAFF
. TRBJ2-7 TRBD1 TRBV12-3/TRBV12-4 TGTGCCAGCGCCAGGGGGCCGGGAGCCTACGAGCAGTACTTC CASARGPGAYEQYF
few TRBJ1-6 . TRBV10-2 TGCGCCAGCAGGAACAGGGTTTTCAATTCACCCCTCCACTTT CASRNRVFNSPLHF
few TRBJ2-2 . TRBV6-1 TGTGCCAGCAGATTCGGGACTGCCTACACCGGGGAGCTGTTTTTT CASRFGTAYTGELFF
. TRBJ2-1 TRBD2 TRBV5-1 TGCGCCAGCAGCTTTACTAGCGGGGGGCGTGAGCAGTTCTTC CASSFTSGGREQFF
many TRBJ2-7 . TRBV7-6 TGTGCCAGCAGCTTAGGTGCGGGGGCCCTCTACGAGCAGTACTTC CASSLGAGALYEQYF
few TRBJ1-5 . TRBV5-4 TGTGCCAGCAGCGAGGACCCCAATCAGCCCCAGCATTTT CASSEDPNQPQHF
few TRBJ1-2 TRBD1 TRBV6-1 TGTGCCAGCAGTCCCCGACAGGGAATGGAGTATGGCTACACCTTC CASSPRQGMEYGYTF
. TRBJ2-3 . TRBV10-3 TGTGCCACGGCCGATGCGCCGCCTGATACGCAGTATTTT CATADAPPDTQYF
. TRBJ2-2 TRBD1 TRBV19 TGTGCCAGTATCAAGGGGGCGGGGAACACCGGGGAGCTGTTTTTT CASIKGAGNTGELFF
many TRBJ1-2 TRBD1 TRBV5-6 TGTGCCAGCAGCTTTATATCGGACAGGTGGTATGGCTACACCTTC CASSFISDRWYGYTF
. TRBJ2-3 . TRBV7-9 TGTGCCAGCAGCTTAAGGCGGGGGACAAGCACAGATACGCAGTATTTT CASSLRRGTSTDTQYF
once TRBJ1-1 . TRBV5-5 TGTGCCATCAGCTCTGGGCTCCTCCACACTGAAGCTTTCTTT CAISSGLLHTEAFF
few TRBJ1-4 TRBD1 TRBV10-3 TGTGCCATCAGTGGAGACAGGGGCGAAAAACTGTTTTTT CAISGDRGEKLFF
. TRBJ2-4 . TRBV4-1 TGCGCCAGCAGCCAAGATGACAGGAAAAACATTCAGTACTTC CASSQDDRKNIQYF
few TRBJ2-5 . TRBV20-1 TGCAGTGCTAGAGGCCATCCCCGGCAGGGTTTTATGGCACGAGAGACCCAGTACTTC CSARGHPRQGFMARETQYF
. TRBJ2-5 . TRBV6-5 TGTGCCAGCAGATTCTCGGGGTGGGAGACCCAGTACTTC CASRFSGWETQYF
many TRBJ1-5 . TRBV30 TGTGCCTGGAGTGTGGCAGCTAATCAGCCCCAGCATTTT CAWSVAANQPQHF
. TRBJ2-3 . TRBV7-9 TGTGCCAGCAGCTCCTGGGCGGCCAGCACAGATACGCAGTATTTT CASSSWAASTDTQYF
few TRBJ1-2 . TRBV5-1 TGCGCCAGCAGCTTGGAACAGGGTGGGAAGAATGGCTACACCTTC CASSLEQGGKNGYTF
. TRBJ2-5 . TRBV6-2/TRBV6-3 TGTGCCAGCAGTTACTTAAGGGAAGAGACCCAGTACTTC CASSYLREETQYF
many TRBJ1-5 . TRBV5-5 TGTGCCAGCAGCTCGGGACCTTCGGACGGGAGCAATCAGCCCCAGCATTTT CASSSGPSDGSNQPQHF
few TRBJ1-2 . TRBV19 TGTGCCAGTAGTTGGTACTATGGCTACACCTTC CASSWYYGYTF
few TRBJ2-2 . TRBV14 TGTGCCAGCAAGGACGAATCGAACACCGGGGAGCTGTTTTTT CASKDESNTGELFF
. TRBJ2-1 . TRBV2 TGTGCCAGCAGGCGAGACAACAATGAGCAGTTCTTC CASRRDNNEQFF
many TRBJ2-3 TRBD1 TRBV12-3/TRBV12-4 TGTGCCAGCAGACCGGGACAGGGGTGGGATACGCAGTATTTT CASRPGQGWDTQYF
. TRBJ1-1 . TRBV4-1 TGCGCCAGCAGCCAAGACGTTACAGGAGGCACTGAAGCTTTCTTT CASSQDVTGGTEAFF
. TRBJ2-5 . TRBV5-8 TGTGCCAGCAGCTTGGCCGGGGGAAAGGGGACCCAGTACTTC CASSLAGGKGTQYF
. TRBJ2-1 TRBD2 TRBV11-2 TGTGCCAGCAGCTTCGCGGGGGGGGCTTACAATGAGCAGTTCTTC CASSFAGGAYNEQFF
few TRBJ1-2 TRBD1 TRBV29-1 TGCAGCGTTGTACCGACAGGGTGGAGAGGCTACACCTTC CSVVPTGWRGYTF
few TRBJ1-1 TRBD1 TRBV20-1 TGCAGTGCTAGAGACGATGGACAGGGCTTCACTGAAGCTTTCTTT CSARDDGQGFTEAFF
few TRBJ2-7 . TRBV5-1 TGCGCCAGCAGCGCGGGACATTGGAGCTCCTACGAGCAGTACTTC CASSAGHWSSYEQYF